The T cell receptor beta chain described here comes from a study of cytomegalovirus exposure and HLA in healthy donors. On this clone itself: Antigen unknown.

Some clones are missing from TCRdb's copy, which holds only in-frame ones; the method was immunoSEQ multiplex PCR. The data hold 55,000 to 75,000 clones, with over 85% observed a single time. Germline V gene sequence: CDR1 MNHEY, CDR2 SVGAGI. The CDR3 covers 14 residues. V was shortened by 6 bases and J by 0 bases, with 8 bases between the two germline ends. Study findings and constraints: In the 130 or so validation repertoires, just under 95% of cluster scores exceeded 0, per a later analysis.

Source material: PBMCs. The rearrangement joins TRBV6-5 to TRBJ1-4, with D maybe TRBD1 (5 bases). The source of this sequence is a man younger than 35 in good health and CMV-seropositive. Here the CDR3 DNA reads TGTGCCAGCAGACGACAGTCAACTAATGAAAAACTGTTTTTT. Protein: CASRRQSTNEKLFF.